The 5 T cell receptor beta chains listed next were all sequenced from one sample in a study of shared clonotypes between healthy human individuals (TCRdb year 2020). The library relied on the immunoSEQ multiplex PCR assay. TCRdb took this table from immuneACCESS and kept in-frame rearrangements with V and J called. Such tables lack part of the clones; where checked against another copy, unresolved V genes explain under half of the gap, and the rest is unexplained. This sample has roughly 1,600,000 clones in its table, and just under 99% of those were observed once. Around 0.33% of the sample is in the top ten clones. Sequencing was done on a sample of naive CD4+ T cells sorted from blood. The sample's cell subset or site label is to be understood as: CD45RA+ positively selected. The receptors stem from a young man in good health.

In this sample, this clone turned up once. This rearrangement joins TRBV14 to TRBJ2-1; D is perhaps TRBD2 (6 bases). V dropped 3 bases and J dropped 6 bases, with 24 bases sitting between them. Germline V gene data show CDR1 as SGHDN and CDR2 as FVKESK. The CDR3 has 18 amino acids. CDR3 region: CASSQTSMRLVNANEQFF. The CDR3 bases are TGTGCCAGCAGCCAGACCTCCATGAGACTAGTAAATGCCAATGAGCAGTTCTTC.

The chain links TRBV25-1 to TRBJ2-1; 9 nucleotides align to TRBD2. The CDR3 consists of 16 residues. Germline V gene lookup returns CDR1 MGHDK and CDR2 SYGVNS. The junction had 9 bases not matched to a gene; V was cut back by 4 bases and J by 5 bases. CDR3 coding DNA: TGTGCCAGCAGTGTCCTAGCGGGGAGTTATGACAATGAGCAGTTCTTC. This codes for CASSVLAGSYDNEQFF.

The genes are TRBV19 and TRBJ2-7, with unresolved D. Germline-derived CDR1 and CDR2 are LNHDA and SQIVND (reference sequence). This CDR3 is 16 amino acids long. V shed 4 bases and J shed 0 bases, with 16 bases lying between them. CDR3 amino acids: CASSKVRLTSSYEQYF. The CDR3 nucleotides are TGTGCCAGTAGTAAGGTGCGCCTAACAAGCTCCTACGAGCAGTACTTC.

J is TRBJ2-7 and V is TRBV5-4; a weak D match, TRBD2 (6 bases). Germline assignment: CDR1 SGHNT and CDR2 YYREEE (reference sequence). The V end lost 0 bases, the J end lost 4 bases, and 14 bases lay between the germline ends. CDR3 length equals 15 residues. Written as DNA, the CDR3 is TGTGCCAGCAGCTTGGCACGGGACTTTTGGTACGAGCAGTACTTC. Translating gives CASSLARDFWYEQYF. Combining the CDR3 with reference TRBV5-4 and TRBJ2-7 gives the whole variable domain ETGVTQSPTHLIKTRGQQVTLRCSSQSGHNTVSWYQQALGQGPQFIFQYYREEENGRGNFPPRFSGLQFPNYSSELNVNALELDDSALYLCASSLARDFWYEQYFGPGTRLTVT.

The chain carries TRBV21-1 and TRBJ2-7; the table assigns TRBD2, which was not confirmed against the DNA. TRBV21-1 is marked as a pseudogene. The CDR3 loop spans 16 amino acids. CDR3 protein: CASSKWPSGRPYEQYF. As DNA, the CDR3 is TGTGCCAGCAGCAAATGGCCTAGCGGGAGGCCCTACGAGCAGTACTTC.